Below are 13 T cell receptor beta chains sequenced from a single sample in a study of Graves' ophthalmopathy and Graves' hyperthyroidism. TCR beta CDR3 amplification used RNA transcripts. First-round RT-PCR with HTBI primers preceded a second-round multiplex PCR. TCRdb ran MiXCR on the multiplex PCR reads and lists one entry per CDR3 protein. In the table there are some 200,000 distinct CDR3 sequences, under 30% of which are singletons. Material for sequencing was peripheral blood. The origin of the receptors is a middle-aged man with Graves' ophthalmopathy.

This clonotype came up many times. The V and J genes are TRBV6-1 and TRBJ2-7; TRBD1 matches 11 bases. The CDR3 covers 15 residues. J gave up 3 bases and V 5 bases, and 6 bases lay outside the gene matches. CDR1 and CDR2 (germline): MNHNS, SASEGT. The CDR3 DNA reads as TGTGCCAGCAGTCAACGGGACAGGGGGAGCTACGAGCAGTACTTC. It specifies CASSQRDRGSYEQYF.

This clonotype occurred many times. CDR3 sequence: CASRTRDIGSPLHF. CDR3 DNA sequence: TGTGCCAGTAGGACCCGGGACATCGGTTCACCCCTCCACTTT. This chain joins TRBV19 and TRBJ1-6; weak D call: TRBD1 (6 bases). Germline values: CDR1 LNHDA, CDR2 SQIVND (reference sequence). This CDR3 region has 14 residues. Trimming pared 6 bases from V and 9 bases from J, leaving 15 bases between.

This clonotype was counted at least ten times. The rearrangement uses TRBV12-3 or TRBV12-4 and TRBJ2-7; 8 positions agree with TRBD1. J was trimmed by 3 bases and V by 5 bases; bases with no gene match: 6. The CDR3 loop spans 14 amino acids. This CDR3 reads CASSRTGQSYEQYF. The CDR3 DNA reads as TGTGCCAGCAGTCGGACAGGGCAGAGCTACGAGCAGTACTTC.

This clonotype was detected ten times or more. The V gene is TRBV11-2, the J gene TRBJ2-5, with a tentative D call TRBD2 (5 bases). Germline V gene lookup returns CDR1 SGHAT and CDR2 FQNNGV. V lost 1 base to trimming and J lost 3 bases, with 9 bases between them. This CDR3 is 14 amino acids long. As DNA, the CDR3 is TGTGCCAGCAGCTTAGTCCACGGGGAAGAGACCCAGTACTTC. This gives the protein CASSLVHGEETQYF.

The gene calls are TRBV7-9 and TRBJ1-1; D uncertain. V gave up 3 bases and J gave up 4 bases, with 6 bases separating them. CDR3 size: 12 residues. CDR1 and CDR2 from the germline V gene are SEHNR and FQNEAQ (reference sequence). DNA for the CDR3: TGTGCCAGCAGCTTTGCCCCCACTGAAGCTTTCTTT. Its translation: CASSFAPTEAFF.

The chain carries TRBV3-1 and TRBJ1-2; 7 nucleotides line up with TRBD1. The ends lost 4 bases at V and 4 bases at J; junction bases unmatched: 6. The CDR3 sequence is 14 residues long. Germline CDR1 reads LGHDT; CDR2 reads YNNKEL (reference sequence). The CDR3 DNA follows: TGTGCCAGCAGCCCTCGACAGGGTTCCTATGGCTACACCTTC. It translates to CASSPRQGSYGYTF.

The table lists this clonotype with a few counts. The genes are TRBV6-1 and TRBJ1-1; tentative D call: TRBD1 (6 bases). Trimming took 10 bases from V and 1 from J, leaving 13 bases between them. This CDR3 spans 13 amino acids. Per germline, CDR1 MNHNS and CDR2 SASEGT. In nucleotides, the CDR3 is TGTGCCACCGGGGGCGAGTCGAACACTGAAGCTTTCTTT. Translation gives CATGGESNTEAFF.

The CDR3 sequence: CASSYSPTGQQEAFF. The CDR3 coding sequence is TGTGCCAGCAGTTACTCGCCGACTGGACAGCAAGAAGCTTTCTTT. This chain joins TRBV6-5 and TRBJ1-1, with D maybe TRBD1 (6 bases). The CDR3 has 15 amino acids. The V end lost 0 bases, the J end lost 8 bases, and 16 bases lay between the germline ends. CDR1 MNHEY and CDR2 SVGAGI come from the germline V gene.

In the case of this clonotype: A read error may produce the germline difference seen at one junction end. This sequence joins TRBV20-1 and TRBJ1-1, with D perhaps matching TRBD1 (5 bases). Germline V lookup: CDR1 DFQATT, CDR2 SNEGSKA (reference sequence). This CDR3 spans 13 amino acids. CDR3 protein: CSARESGPGTGVF. The CDR3 DNA is TGCAGTGCTAGAGAAAGTGGCCCGGGTACAGGTGTATTT.

This clonotype was observed many times. This chain uses TRBV7-3 with TRBJ1-1, with 9 bases matching TRBD1. CDR3 length: 14 amino acids. Germline V gene data show CDR1 as SGHTA and CDR2 as FQGTGA. The trim removed 5 bases at V and 4 bases at J, leaving 5 bases unmatched. CDR3: CASSLQGALTEAFF. CDR3 nucleotides: TGTGCCAGCAGCCTACAGGGGGCTCTCACTGAAGCTTTCTTT.

This clonotype was counted ten times or more. CDR3 protein: CASTWDLGGYTF. CDR3 coding DNA: TGTGCCAGCACTTGGGACCTCGGTGGCTACACCTTC. This chain uses TRBV6-5 with TRBJ1-2, with a possible D match to TRBD1 (5 bases). The germline V gene encodes CDR1 MNHEY and CDR2 SVGAGI. V was clipped by 7 bases and J by 7 bases, with 13 bases between them. The CDR3 sequence is 12 residues long.

Points on this clonotype: One end of the junction varies from germline; a read error may be responsible. This chain links TRBV30 with TRBJ1-1; D ambiguous. This CDR3 has 11 amino acids. The germline V gene encodes CDR1 GTSNPN and CDR2 SVGIG (reference sequence). The CDR3 reads CAWSVEESRIF. In DNA, the CDR3 is TGTGCCTGGAGTGTAGAGGAATCCCGGATCTTT.

The chain carries TRBV6-2 or TRBV6-3 and TRBJ1-5; D call uncertain. CDR1 is MNHEY, CDR2 SVGEGT, per germline. The CDR3 is 13 residues long. V was clipped by 8 bases and J by 1 base, with 9 bases between them. CDR3 DNA sequence: TGTGCCAGCCAGTATTCGAGCAATCAGCCCCAGCATTTT. It codes for CASQYSSNQPQHF.